The entry that follows covers one T cell receptor (beta chain) sequence. What it binds is unknown. The CDR3 extends over 13 amino acids. Trimming took off 0 bases at V and 7 bases at J, with 10 bases between the two ends. Germline-derived CDR1 and CDR2 are MNHEY and SMNVEV (reference sequence). These data are taken from a study of T cell responses to AZD1222 COVID-19 vaccine. Study findings and constraints: CD4 TCRs covered the whole spike, strongest at regions 160-218 and 743-854.

Assay: immunoSEQ multiplex PCR; the TCRdb copy retains only in-frame clones and omits some. The sample includes 50,000 to 65,000 clones, about 91% seen only once; the top ten take roughly 2.5%. The input for sequencing was peripheral blood, taken 28 days after the second AZD1222 dose. This TCR was sampled from an adult who received the AZD1222 COVID-19 vaccine. The chain uses TRBV27 and TRBJ2-7; D uncertain. The CDR3 sequence: CASSLSVEREQYF. CDR3 coding DNA: TGTGCCAGCAGTTTATCCGTCGAAAGAGAGCAGTACTTC.